This TCR beta chain originates from a study of neurological immune-mediated disorders. The sorted libraries took 850,000 to 1,000,000 CD4+ or CD8+ T cells. As to this clonotype: As yet, its antigen is unknown.

Looked up from germline, CDR1 is DFQATT and CDR2 is SNEGSKA (reference sequence). Trimming stripped 0 bases from V and 5 bases from J, with 11 bases between. The CDR3 spans 14 residues. TCRdb analysed the 5' RACE reads with MiXCR anew, one entry per CDR3 protein. The table has tens of thousands of distinct CDR3 sequences, about 6.9% seen once. Whole-study results and caveats: HTLV-1-associated myelopathy had the most TCR clonal expansion, and multiple sclerosis had the least, less than healthy controls.

The V call is TRBV20-1, the J call TRBJ1-5; the D is unclear. The sequence was collected from a woman aged 40-49 years in good health. Sequencing was done on a sample of CD4+ T cells from blood. CDR3 region: CSARDQTPDQPQHF. The CDR3 nucleotides read TGCAGTGCTAGAGATCAAACTCCAGATCAGCCCCAGCATTTT.